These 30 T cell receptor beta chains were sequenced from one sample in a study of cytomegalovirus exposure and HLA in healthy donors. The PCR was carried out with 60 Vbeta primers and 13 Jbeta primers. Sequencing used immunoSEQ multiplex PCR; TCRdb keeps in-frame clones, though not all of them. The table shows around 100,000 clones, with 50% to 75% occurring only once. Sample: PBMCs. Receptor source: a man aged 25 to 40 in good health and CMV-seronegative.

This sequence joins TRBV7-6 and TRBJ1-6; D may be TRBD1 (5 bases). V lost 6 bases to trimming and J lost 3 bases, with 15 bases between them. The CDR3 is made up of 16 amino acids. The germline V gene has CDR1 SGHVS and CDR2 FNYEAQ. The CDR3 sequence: CASSRPGQFYNSPLHF. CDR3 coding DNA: TGTGCCAGCAGTCGGCCCGGACAATTCTATAATTCACCCCTCCACTTT. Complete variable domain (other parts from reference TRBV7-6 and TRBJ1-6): GAGVSQSPRYKVTKRGQDVALRCDPISGHVSLYWYRQALGQGPEFLTYFNYEAQQDKSGLPNDRFSAERPEGSISTLTIQRTEQRDSAMYRCASSRPGQFYNSPLHFGNGTRLTVT.

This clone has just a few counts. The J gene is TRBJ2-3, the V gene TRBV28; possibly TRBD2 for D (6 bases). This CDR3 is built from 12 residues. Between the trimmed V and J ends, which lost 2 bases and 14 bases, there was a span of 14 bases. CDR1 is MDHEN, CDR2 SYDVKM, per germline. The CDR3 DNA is TGTGCCAGCAGTTTAGGGGGGAGTGATTGGTATTTT. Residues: CASSLGGSDWYF.

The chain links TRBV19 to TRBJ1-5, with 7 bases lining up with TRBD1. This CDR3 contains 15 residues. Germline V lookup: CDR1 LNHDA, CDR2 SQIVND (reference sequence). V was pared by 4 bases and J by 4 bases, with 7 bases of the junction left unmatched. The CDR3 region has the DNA TGTGCCAGTAGTACCCGACAGGGCGGAAATCAGCCCCAGCATTTT. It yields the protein CASSTRQGGNQPQHF.

Here the CDR3 DNA reads TGCGCCAGCAGCTTTTCAGGCAATCAGCCCCAGCATTTT. Protein: CASSFSGNQPQHF. The V gene is TRBV5-1, the J gene TRBJ1-5; D is unresolved. CDR1 is SGHRS, CDR2 YFSETQ, per germline. Trimming removed 2 bases from V and 2 bases from J, with 5 bases in between. The CDR3 is 13 amino acids.

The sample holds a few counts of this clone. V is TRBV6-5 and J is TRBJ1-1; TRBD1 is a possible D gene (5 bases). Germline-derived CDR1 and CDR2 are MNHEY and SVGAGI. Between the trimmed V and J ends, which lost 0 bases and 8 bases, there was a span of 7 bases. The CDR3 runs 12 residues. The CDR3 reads CASSYSGAEAFF. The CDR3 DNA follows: TGTGCCAGCAGTTACTCTGGGGCAGAAGCTTTCTTT.

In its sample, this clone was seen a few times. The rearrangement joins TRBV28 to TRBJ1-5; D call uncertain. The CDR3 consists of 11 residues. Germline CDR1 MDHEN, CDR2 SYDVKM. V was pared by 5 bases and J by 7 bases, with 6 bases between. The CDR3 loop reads CASSPSQPQHF. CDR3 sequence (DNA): TGTGCCAGCAGTCCAAGCCAGCCCCAGCATTTT.

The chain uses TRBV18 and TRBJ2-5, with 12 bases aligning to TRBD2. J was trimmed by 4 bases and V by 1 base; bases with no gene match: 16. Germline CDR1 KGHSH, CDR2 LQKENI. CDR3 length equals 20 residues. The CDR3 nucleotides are TGTGCCAGCTCACCACTAGCCGGGACTAGCGGGCCAGAGGGTAGAGAGACCCAGTACTTC. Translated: CASSPLAGTSGPEGRETQYF.

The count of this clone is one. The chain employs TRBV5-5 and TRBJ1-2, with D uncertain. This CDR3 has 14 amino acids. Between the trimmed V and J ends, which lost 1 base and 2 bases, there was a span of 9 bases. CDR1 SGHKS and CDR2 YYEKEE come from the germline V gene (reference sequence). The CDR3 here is CASSLSQANYGYTF. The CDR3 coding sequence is TGTGCCAGCAGCTTGAGTCAGGCAAACTATGGCTACACCTTC.

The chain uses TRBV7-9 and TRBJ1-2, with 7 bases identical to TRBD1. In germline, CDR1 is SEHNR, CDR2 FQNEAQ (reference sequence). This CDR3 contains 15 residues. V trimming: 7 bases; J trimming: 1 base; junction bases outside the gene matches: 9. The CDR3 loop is CASIGPGQINYGYTF. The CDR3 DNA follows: TGTGCCAGCATCGGGCCGGGACAGATTAACTATGGCTACACCTTC.

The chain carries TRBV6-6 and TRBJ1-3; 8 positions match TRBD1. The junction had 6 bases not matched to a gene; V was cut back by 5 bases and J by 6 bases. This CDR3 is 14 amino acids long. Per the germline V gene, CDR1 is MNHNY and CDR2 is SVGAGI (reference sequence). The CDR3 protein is CASSIGQGVNTIYF. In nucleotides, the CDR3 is TGTGCCAGCAGTATCGGACAGGGAGTAAACACCATATATTTT.

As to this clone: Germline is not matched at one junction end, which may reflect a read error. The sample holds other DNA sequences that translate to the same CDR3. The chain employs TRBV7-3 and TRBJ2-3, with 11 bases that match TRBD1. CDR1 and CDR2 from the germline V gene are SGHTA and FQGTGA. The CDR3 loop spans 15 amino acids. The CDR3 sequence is CASSPHGQGADTQYF. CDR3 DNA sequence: TGTGCCAGCAGCCCACACGGACAGGGGGCAGATACGCAATATTTT. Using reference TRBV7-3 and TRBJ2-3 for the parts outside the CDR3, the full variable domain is GAGVSQTPSNKVTEKGKYVELRCDPISGHTALYWYRQSLGQGPEFLIYFQGTGAADDSGLPNDRFFAVRPEGSVSTLKIQRTERGDSAVYLCASSPHGQGADTQYFGPGTRLTVL.

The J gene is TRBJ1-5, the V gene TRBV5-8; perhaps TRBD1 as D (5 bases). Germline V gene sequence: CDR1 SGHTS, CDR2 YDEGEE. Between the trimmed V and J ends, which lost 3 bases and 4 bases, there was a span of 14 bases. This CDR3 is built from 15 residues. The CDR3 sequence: CASSYGGGWNQPQHF. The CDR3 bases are TGTGCCAGCAGCTACGGCGGGGGATGGAATCAGCCCCAGCATTTT.

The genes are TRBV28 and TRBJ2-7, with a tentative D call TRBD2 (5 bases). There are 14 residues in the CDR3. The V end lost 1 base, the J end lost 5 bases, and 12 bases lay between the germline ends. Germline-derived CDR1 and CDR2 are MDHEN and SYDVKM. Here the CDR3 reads CASSLYAGRHEQYF. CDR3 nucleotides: TGTGCCAGCAGTTTATACGCGGGCAGACACGAGCAGTACTTC.

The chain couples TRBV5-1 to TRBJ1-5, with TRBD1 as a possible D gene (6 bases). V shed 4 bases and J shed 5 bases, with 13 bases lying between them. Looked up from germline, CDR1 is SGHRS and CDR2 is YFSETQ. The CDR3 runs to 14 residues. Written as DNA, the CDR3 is TGCGCCAGCAGCCCGGAGGCAGGGGATCAGCCCCAGCATTTT. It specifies CASSPEAGDQPQHF. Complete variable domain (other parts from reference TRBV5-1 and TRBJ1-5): KAGVTQTPRYLIKTRGQQVTLSCSPISGHRSVSWYQQTPGQGLQFLFEYFSETQRNKGNFPGRFSGRQFSNSRSEMNVSTLELGDSALYLCASSPEAGDQPQHFGDGTRLSIL.

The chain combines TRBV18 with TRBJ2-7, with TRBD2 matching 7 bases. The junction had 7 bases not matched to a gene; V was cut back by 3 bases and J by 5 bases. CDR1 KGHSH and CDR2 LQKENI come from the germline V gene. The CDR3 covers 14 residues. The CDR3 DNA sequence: TGTGCCAGCTCACCCCGCAGCGGGAACGACGAGCAGTACTTC. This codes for CASSPRSGNDEQYF.

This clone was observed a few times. DNA for the CDR3: TGTGCCAGTAGTCGGGGACAGTACACTGAAGCTTTCTTT. Translated: CASSRGQYTEAFF. The chain links TRBV19 to TRBJ1-1, with 7 nucleotides matching TRBD1. Germline CDR1 LNHDA, CDR2 SQIVND (reference sequence). The ends lost 5 bases at V and 3 bases at J; junction bases unmatched: 3. The CDR3 consists of 13 residues. The full variable domain, in which reference TRBV19 and TRBJ1-1 provide the parts outside the CDR3, is DGGITQSPKYLFRKEGQNVTLSCEQNLNHDAMYWYRQDPGQGLRLIYYSQIVNDFQKGDIAEGYSVSREKKESFPLTVTSAQKNPTAFYLCASSRGQYTEAFFGQGTRLTVV.

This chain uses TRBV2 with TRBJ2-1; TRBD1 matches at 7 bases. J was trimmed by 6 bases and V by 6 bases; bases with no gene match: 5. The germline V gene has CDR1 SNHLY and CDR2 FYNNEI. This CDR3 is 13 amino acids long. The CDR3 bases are TGTGCCAGCAGCCGACAGGGCATCAATGAGCAGTTCTTC. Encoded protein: CASSRQGINEQFF.

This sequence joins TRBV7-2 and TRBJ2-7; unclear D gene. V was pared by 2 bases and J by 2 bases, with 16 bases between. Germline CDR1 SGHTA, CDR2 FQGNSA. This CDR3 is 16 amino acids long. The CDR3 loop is CASSLRIASLTYEQYF. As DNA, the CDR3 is TGTGCCAGCAGCTTACGTATCGCTAGTTTGACCTACGAGCAGTACTTC.

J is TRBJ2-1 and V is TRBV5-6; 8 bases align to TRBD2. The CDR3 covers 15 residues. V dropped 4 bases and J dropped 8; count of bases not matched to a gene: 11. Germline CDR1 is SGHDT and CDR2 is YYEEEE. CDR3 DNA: TGTGCCAGCAGCCGGAACCCGGGACTAGAGGATGAGCAGTTCTTC. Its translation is CASSRNPGLEDEQFF.

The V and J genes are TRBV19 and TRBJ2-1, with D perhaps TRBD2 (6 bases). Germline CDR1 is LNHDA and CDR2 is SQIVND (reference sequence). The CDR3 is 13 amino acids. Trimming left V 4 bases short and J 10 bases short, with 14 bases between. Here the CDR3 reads CASSTGVVLEQFF. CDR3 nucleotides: TGTGCCAGTAGTACGGGGGTTGTACTAGAGCAGTTCTTC.

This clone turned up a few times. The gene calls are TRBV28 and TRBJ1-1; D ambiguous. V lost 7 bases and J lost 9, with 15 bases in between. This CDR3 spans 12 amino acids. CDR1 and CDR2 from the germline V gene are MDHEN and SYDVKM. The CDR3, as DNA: TGTGCCAGCATCCTGGACGAGGGCAAAGCTTTCTTT. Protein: CASILDEGKAFF.

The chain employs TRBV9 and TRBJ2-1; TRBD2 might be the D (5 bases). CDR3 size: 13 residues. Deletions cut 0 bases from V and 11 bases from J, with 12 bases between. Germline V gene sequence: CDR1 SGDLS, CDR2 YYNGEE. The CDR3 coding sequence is TGTGCCAGCAGCGTAGAAGAGGGTCAGAAGCAGTTCTTC. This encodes CASSVEEGQKQFF.

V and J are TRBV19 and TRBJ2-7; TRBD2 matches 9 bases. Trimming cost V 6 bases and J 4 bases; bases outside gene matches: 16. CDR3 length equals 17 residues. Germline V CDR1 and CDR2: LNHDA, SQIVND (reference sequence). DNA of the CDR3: TGTGCCAGTAGGAGGTCGGCGGGAGGGTCTGTTTCGTACGAGCAGTACTTC. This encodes CASRRSAGGSVSYEQYF.

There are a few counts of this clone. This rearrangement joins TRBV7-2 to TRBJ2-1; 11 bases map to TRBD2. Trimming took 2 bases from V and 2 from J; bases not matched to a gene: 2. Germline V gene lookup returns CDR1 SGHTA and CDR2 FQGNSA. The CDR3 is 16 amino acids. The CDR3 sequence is CASSLRLAGTYNEQFF. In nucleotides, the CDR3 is TGTGCCAGCAGCTTAAGACTAGCGGGGACCTACAATGAGCAGTTCTTC.

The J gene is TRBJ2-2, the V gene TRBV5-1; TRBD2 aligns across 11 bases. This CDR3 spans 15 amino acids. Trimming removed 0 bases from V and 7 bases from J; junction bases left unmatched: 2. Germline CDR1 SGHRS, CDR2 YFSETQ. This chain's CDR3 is CASSLELAGGGELFF. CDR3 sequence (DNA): TGCGCCAGCAGCTTGGAGCTAGCGGGAGGCGGGGAGCTGTTTTTT.

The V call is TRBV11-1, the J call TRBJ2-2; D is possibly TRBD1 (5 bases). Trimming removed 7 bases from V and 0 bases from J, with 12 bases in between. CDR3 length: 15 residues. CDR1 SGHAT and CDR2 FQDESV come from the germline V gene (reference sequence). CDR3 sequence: CASNKGASNTGELFF. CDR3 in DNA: TGTGCCAGCAATAAAGGGGCCTCGAACACCGGGGAGCTGTTTTTT.

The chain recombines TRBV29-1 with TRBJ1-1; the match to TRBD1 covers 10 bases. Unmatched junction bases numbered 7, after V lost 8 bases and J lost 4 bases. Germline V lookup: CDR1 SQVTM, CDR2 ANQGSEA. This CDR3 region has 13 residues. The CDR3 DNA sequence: TGCAGCACAACCGGGACAGGGGTCACTGAAGCTTTCTTT. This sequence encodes CSTTGTGVTEAFF.

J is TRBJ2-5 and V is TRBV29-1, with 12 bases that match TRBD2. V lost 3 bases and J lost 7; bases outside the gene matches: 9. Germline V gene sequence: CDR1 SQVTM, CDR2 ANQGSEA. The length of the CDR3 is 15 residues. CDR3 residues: CSVDSLAGGPGTQYF. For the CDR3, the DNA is TGCAGCGTTGATTCGCTAGCGGGAGGGCCGGGGACCCAGTACTTC.

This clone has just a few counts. The CDR3 region has the DNA TGTGCCAGCAGCTTAGGACCGGGACAGGATGGAAACACCATATATTTT. Amino acids: CASSLGPGQDGNTIYF. This chain links TRBV7-9 with TRBJ1-3; 8 bases are shared with TRBD1. The CDR3 sequence is 16 residues long. Germline CDR1 SEHNR, CDR2 FQNEAQ (reference sequence). The V segment lost 1 base and the J segment 3 bases; nucleotides outside the gene matches: 5.

This CDR3 reads CASSLRQGVSDNEQFF. The DNA of the CDR3 is TGTGCCAGCAGCTTAAGACAGGGGGTAAGCGACAATGAGCAGTTCTTC. This chain links TRBV7-3 with TRBJ2-1; 9 nucleotides match TRBD1. The J segment lost 5 bases and the V segment lost 1 base, leaving 6 bases of the junction unmatched. The CDR3 has 16 residues. Per germline, CDR1 SGHTA and CDR2 FQGTGA.